The entry that follows covers one T cell receptor (beta chain) sequence. The source of the sample is a study of cytomegalovirus exposure and HLA in healthy donors. Profiling relied on immunoSEQ multiplex PCR, and the TCRdb table lists in-frame clones only, not all of them. The repertoire includes some 46,000 clones, more than 85% of them detected once, and roughly 5.3% sits in the top ten. The sample taken for sequencing was PBMCs. The origin of this receptor is a man between 18 and 35 years old in good health and CMV-seronegative.

The CDR3 region is CASSPNQGALNNEQFF. Written as DNA, the CDR3 is TGTGCCAGCAGCCCTAATCAGGGGGCGCTCAACAATGAGCAGTTCTTC. The chain recombines TRBV7-2 with TRBJ2-1; 8 bases line up with TRBD1. Germline V lookup: CDR1 SGHTA, CDR2 FQGNSA. The J segment lost 5 bases and the V segment lost 5 bases, leaving 11 bases of the junction unmatched. This CDR3 contains 16 residues.